A single sample gave rise to the 8 T cell receptor beta chains below, sequenced in a study of OX40 agonist ivuxolimab in advanced cancers. Profiled with immunoSEQ multiplex PCR; TCRdb holds only in-frame clones, not every one. The sample has more than 65,000 clones, 90% seen once. Sample: CD4+ or CD8+ T cells sorted from blood, taken in a trial of the OX40 agonist ivuxolimab. The receptor source for this set is an adult with an advanced solid tumor such as melanoma, head and neck, liver or kidney cancer.

The chain combines TRBV27 with TRBJ2-1, with a tentative D call TRBD1 (8 bases). Trimming shortened V by 6 bases and J by 9 bases, and 12 bases separated the two germline ends. The CDR3 length is 12 residues. From germline, CDR1 is MNHEY and CDR2 SMNVEV (reference sequence). The CDR3 DNA is TGTGCCAGCAGATACAGGGGGGGTGAGCAGTTCTTC. This translates into CASRYRGGEQFF.

The chain couples TRBV19 to TRBJ2-1, with 8 positions matching TRBD2. Trimming at V came to 10 bases and at J to 8 bases, leaving 16 bases not matched to a gene. Germline assignment: CDR1 LNHDA and CDR2 SQIVND (reference sequence). This CDR3 contains 15 residues. In DNA, the CDR3 is TGTGCCATATCTGAGCGGGGGTTGGGTTTGGATGAGCAGTTCTTC. Translated: CAISERGLGLDEQFF.

This chain links TRBV28 with TRBJ2-7; 7 bases match TRBD2. The V gene's germline CDR1 is MDHEN and CDR2 SYDVKM. With V trimmed by 3 bases and J by 2 bases, 13 bases remained unmatched. This CDR3 region has 17 residues. DNA for the CDR3: TGTGCCAGCAGTTTCTTGGGCTTCCGGGGGGAGGCCTACGAGCAGTACTTC. It is translated as CASSFLGFRGEAYEQYF. Looking up the rest from reference TRBV28 and TRBJ2-7 gives the full variable domain: DVKVTQSSRYLVKRTGEKVFLECVQDMDHENMFWYRQDPGLGLRLIYFSYDVKMKEKGDIPEGYSVSREKKERFSLILESASTNQTSMYLCASSFLGFRGEAYEQYFGPGTRLTVT.

This rearrangement joins TRBV6-1 to TRBJ1-5, with D maybe TRBD1 (5 bases). CDR3 length: 15 amino acids. Trimming took off 3 bases at V and 0 bases at J, with 9 bases between the two ends. CDR1 and CDR2 (germline): MNHNS, SASEGT. The CDR3 sequence: CASSDQGVSNQPQHF. As DNA, the CDR3 is TGTGCCAGCAGTGACCAGGGTGTTAGCAATCAGCCCCAGCATTTT.

V gene TRBV4-1 combines with J gene TRBJ2-6, with D unclear. The CDR3 contains 15 residues. The V gene's germline CDR1 is MGHRA and CDR2 YSYEKL. V dropped 4 bases and J dropped 10 bases, with 17 bases sitting between them. CDR3 nucleotide sequence: TGCGCCAGCAGCCGTAGTCTGGGGTTAGGAAACGTCCTGACTTTC. Protein product: CASSRSLGLGNVLTF.

The chain links TRBV28 to TRBJ1-2; D unresolved. The CDR3 is 14 residues long. CDR1 MDHEN and CDR2 SYDVKM come from the germline V gene. The V end was cut by 6 bases, the J end by 0 bases, with 11 bases between. This CDR3 reads CASRYRRTNYGYTF. For the CDR3, the DNA is TGTGCCAGCAGGTATCGCAGGACTAACTATGGCTACACCTTC.

V and J are TRBV28 and TRBJ2-7; 8 bases are a match to TRBD2. CDR3 size: 15 residues. CDR1 MDHEN and CDR2 SYDVKM come from the germline V gene. The trim removed 5 bases at V and 3 bases at J, leaving 9 bases unmatched. Written as DNA, the CDR3 is TGTGCCAGCAGTAGCAAGAGCGGGAGTCTCTACGAGCAGTACTTC. Protein: CASSSKSGSLYEQYF.

In its sample, this clone was seen once. This rearrangement joins TRBV10-3 to TRBJ1-1; TRBD1 is a possible D gene (5 bases). Trimming took 2 bases from V and 10 from J, leaving 14 bases between them. Germline V gives CDR1 ENHRY, CDR2 SYGVKD. This CDR3 is 13 amino acids long. The CDR3 nucleotides read TGTGCCATCAGTGAGAGATGGGTGGGGGGAGCTTTCTTT. As protein: CAISERWVGGAFF.